One sample yielded the 30 T cell receptor beta chains listed below, sequenced in a study of OX40 agonist ivuxolimab in advanced cancers. Some clones are missing from TCRdb's copy, which holds only in-frame ones; the method was immunoSEQ multiplex PCR. This sample has about 110,000 clones, with 75% to 95% found just once. This sample comprised CD4+ or CD8+ T cells sorted from blood, obtained in a trial of the OX40 agonist ivuxolimab. These receptors were collected from an adult with an advanced solid tumor such as melanoma, head and neck, liver or kidney cancer.

The chain combines TRBV5-6 with TRBJ2-5; D is unclear. Between the trimmed V and J ends, which lost 4 bases and 6 bases, there was a span of 22 bases. The CDR3 is 16 residues long. CDR1 is SGHDT and CDR2 is YYEEEE in the germline V gene. The CDR3 DNA reads as TGTGCCAGCAGCGCCGCCGGCCTATCTCGTCCCCAGACCCAGTACTTC. It is translated as CASSAAGLSRPQTQYF.

The V gene is TRBV4-1, the J gene TRBJ2-1; TRBD2 agrees at 9 bases. Germline V CDR1 and CDR2: MGHRA, YSYEKL. CDR3 length equals 19 residues. J gave up 0 bases and V 7 bases, and 16 bases lay outside the gene matches. CDR3 nucleotides: TGCGCCAGCACCCCGCTTGTAGCGGGGGTTATGAGCTCCTACAATGAGCAGTTCTTC. Protein: CASTPLVAGVMSSYNEQFF.

V usage is TRBV6-5 and J usage is TRBJ1-4; D ambiguous. There are 15 residues in the CDR3. Between the trimmed V and J ends, which lost 4 bases and 8 bases, there was a span of 17 bases. Per germline, CDR1 MNHEY and CDR2 SVGAGI. CDR3 amino acids: CASSSNPPGREKLFF. DNA of the CDR3: TGTGCCAGCAGTTCCAACCCCCCGGGAAGGGAAAAACTGTTTTTT.

This chain uses TRBV7-9 with TRBJ2-2; D may be TRBD2 (6 bases). The length of the CDR3 is 14 residues. Per the germline V gene, CDR1 is SEHNR and CDR2 is FQNEAQ (reference sequence). V was cut by 5 bases and J by 6 bases, with 13 bases left in between. The DNA of the CDR3 is TGTGCCAGCAGCCCCGGAGCGGGCCCCGGGGAGCTGTTTTTT. Protein: CASSPGAGPGELFF.

This chain uses TRBV19 with TRBJ2-7, with 7 bases identical to TRBD2. Trimming removed 6 bases from V and 1 base from J; junction bases left unmatched: 6. The CDR3 length is 14 residues. CDR1 is LNHDA and CDR2 is SQIVND in the germline V gene (reference sequence). This CDR3 is CASRAVGGSYEQYF. In DNA form, the CDR3 reads TGTGCCAGTAGGGCGGTGGGAGGGTCCTACGAGCAGTACTTC.

This clone came up once. The rearrangement uses TRBV5-1 and TRBJ2-1; no reliable D call. The germline V and J ends were trimmed by 2 bases and 5 bases, with 2 bases remaining between them. The CDR3 is 11 amino acids. Per the germline V gene, CDR1 is SGHRS and CDR2 is YFSETQ. CDR3 region: CASSFDNEQFF. CDR3 in DNA: TGCGCCAGCAGCTTCGACAATGAGCAGTTCTTC.

This clone occurred once. The genes are TRBV5-1 and TRBJ2-5; a possible D gene is TRBD1 (6 bases). In germline, CDR1 is SGHRS, CDR2 YFSETQ. Trimming stripped 3 bases from V and 4 bases from J, with 19 bases between. CDR3 length: 16 amino acids. This CDR3 reads CASSSGQSRGRETQYF. The CDR3 DNA sequence: TGCGCCAGCAGCTCTGGACAGTCCCGGGGAAGAGAGACCCAGTACTTC.

V is TRBV5-8 and J is TRBJ1-1; D is possibly TRBD1 (5 bases). Deletions cut 4 bases from V and 6 bases from J, with 22 bases between. CDR1 SGHTS and CDR2 YDEGEE come from the germline V gene. The CDR3 has 16 amino acids. The DNA for the CDR3 is TGTGCCAGCAGCCGGGAGAGGGACTACAAGATCGCTGAAGCTTTCTTT. Residues: CASSRERDYKIAEAFF.

This clone came up once. This chain connects TRBV5-4 to TRBJ2-3; D remains ambiguous. The CDR3 consists of 16 residues. In germline, CDR1 is SGHNT, CDR2 YYREEE (reference sequence). Trimming removed 0 bases from V and 3 bases from J, with 14 bases in between. DNA for the CDR3: TGTGCCAGCAGCTTGGTAACCGGGCTAAGTACAGATACGCAGTATTTT. Translation: CASSLVTGLSTDTQYF.

In its sample, this clone was seen a few times. This rearrangement joins TRBV29-1 to TRBJ2-1; 11 bases map to TRBD2. Germline V lookup: CDR1 SQVTM, CDR2 ANQGSEA. V shed 4 bases, J shed 10 bases, and the junction held 12 bases outside the gene matches. The CDR3 sequence is 15 residues long. The CDR3 DNA reads TGCAGCGTTGGGGCCGGGACTAGCGGCCTGGGGGAGCAGTTCTTC. This gives the protein CSVGAGTSGLGEQFF.

The chain links TRBV19 to TRBJ2-4, with a weak D call TRBD2 (5 bases). Per germline, CDR1 LNHDA and CDR2 SQIVND (reference sequence). The V and J ends lost 4 bases and 3 bases respectively, with 10 bases between them. The length of the CDR3 is 14 residues. Here the CDR3 DNA reads TGTGCCAGTAGTACCCTACGGGACAAAAACATTCAGTACTTC. Protein product: CASSTLRDKNIQYF.

The chain recombines TRBV19 with TRBJ1-5; D might be TRBD1 (5 bases). CDR1 is LNHDA and CDR2 is SQIVND in the germline V gene (reference sequence). The V end was cut by 2 bases, the J end by 0 bases, with 11 bases between. This CDR3 region has 16 residues. For the CDR3, the DNA is TGTGCCAGTAGTATAAAGGGACGGTATAGCAATCAGCCCCAGCATTTT. This encodes CASSIKGRYSNQPQHF.

This chain uses TRBV18 with TRBJ2-7; D unclear. The CDR3 has 14 residues. V lost 3 bases and J 4 bases, leaving 13 bases between the germline ends. Germline CDR1 and CDR2: KGHSH and LQKENI. CDR3 in amino acids: CASSPFHADYEQYF. In nucleotides, the CDR3 is TGTGCCAGCTCACCTTTCCACGCAGATTACGAGCAGTACTTC.

This chain uses TRBV1 with TRBJ2-1; TRBD2 reflects the table's D call only, with no check against the DNA. TRBV1 is a known pseudogene. The CDR3 spans 15 residues. The CDR3 region has the DNA TGCACCAGCACCCTTAGCGGGAGGTCGATCGATGAGCAGTTCTTC. It codes for CTSTLSGRSIDEQFF.

This chain connects TRBV6-5 to TRBJ1-6; D gene unclear. Germline CDR1 reads MNHEY; CDR2 reads SVGAGI. Between the trimmed V and J ends, which lost 0 bases and 7 bases, there was a span of 13 bases. The CDR3 is made up of 16 amino acids. CDR3 in amino acids: CASSYSQESTNSPLHF. Written as DNA, the CDR3 is TGTGCCAGCAGTTACTCCCAAGAATCTACCAATTCACCCCTCCACTTT.

V usage is TRBV6-5 and J usage is TRBJ2-7, with D unresolved. V was pared by 6 bases and J by 0 bases, with 3 bases between. The CDR3 consists of 11 residues. The germline CDR1 and CDR2 sequences are MNHEY and SVGAGI. The CDR3 region is CASRNSYEQYF. In DNA form, the CDR3 reads TGTGCCAGCAGGAACTCCTACGAGCAGTACTTC.

This clone was observed a single time. The chain couples TRBV18 to TRBJ2-2; no firm D call. Germline CDR1 is KGHSH and CDR2 is LQKENI. CDR3 size: 16 residues. Trimming shortened V by 6 bases and J by 4 bases, and 18 bases separated the two germline ends. CDR3 coding DNA: TGTGCCAGCTCCCCGCCTCCCCCGAGCTTCACCGGGGAGCTGTTTTTT. This sequence encodes CASSPPPPSFTGELFF.

A single count supports this clone. The rearrangement uses TRBV7-3 and TRBJ2-1; 9 bases agree with TRBD2. The trim removed 4 bases at V and 3 bases at J, leaving 4 bases unmatched. Per the germline V gene, CDR1 is SGHTA and CDR2 is FQGTGA. CDR3 length equals 15 residues. CDR3 in DNA: TGTGCCAGCAGCTCAACTAGCGGGTTCTACAATGAGCAGTTCTTC. It translates to CASSSTSGFYNEQFF.

This chain uses TRBV6-1 with TRBJ1-6; possibly TRBD1 for D (6 bases). V was cut by 6 bases and J by 12 bases, with 12 bases left in between. The CDR3 runs to 12 residues. Germline CDR1 reads MNHNS; CDR2 reads SASEGT. DNA for the CDR3: TGTGCCAGCAGAAACAGGGCCCAACCCCTCCACTTT. Residues: CASRNRAQPLHF.

As concerns this clone: Other DNA variants within this sample encode the same CDR3. The V call is TRBV5-8, the J call TRBJ2-6; 8 positions agree with TRBD2. This CDR3 has 17 residues. Germline loops: CDR1 SGHTS, CDR2 YDEGEE. Losses at the gene ends were 4 bases for V and 2 bases for J; bases not matched to a gene: 8. Written as DNA, the CDR3 is TGTGCCAGCAGCATTAGCGGGAAGGGGGCTGGGGCCAACGTCCTGACTTTC. This codes for CASSISGKGAGANVLTF.

CDR3 region: CASSLEGTNDYEQYF. The CDR3 DNA sequence: TGTGCCAGCAGCCTCGAGGGGACCAACGACTACGAGCAGTACTTC. The V gene is TRBV9, the J gene TRBJ2-7, with D possibly being TRBD1 or TRBD2 (5 bases each). Germline V gene data show CDR1 as SGDLS and CDR2 as YYNGEE. The CDR3 totals 15 residues. Trimming pared 4 bases from V and 3 bases from J, leaving 17 bases between.

The table lists this clone with a few counts. The rearrangement joins TRBV19 to TRBJ2-6; 10 bases are a match to TRBD1. The length of the CDR3 is 17 residues. Losses at the gene ends were 3 bases for V and 3 bases for J; bases not matched to a gene: 5. The germline V gene encodes CDR1 LNHDA and CDR2 SQIVND (reference sequence). The CDR3 here is CASSIRDRGIGANVLTF. The CDR3 bases are TGTGCCAGTAGTATCCGGGACAGGGGAATTGGGGCCAACGTCCTGACTTTC.

J is TRBJ2-3 and V is TRBV11-2; D not resolved. V dropped 2 bases and J dropped 8 bases, with 8 bases sitting between them. The CDR3 length is 12 residues. Germline V gives CDR1 SGHAT, CDR2 FQNNGV. CDR3 loop: CASSLSPFTQYF. For the CDR3, the DNA is TGTGCCAGCAGCTTAAGCCCGTTTACGCAGTATTTT.

This CDR3 reads CASSSGTPNQPQHF. The CDR3 region has the DNA TGCGCCAGCAGCTCCGGGACACCTAATCAGCCCCAGCATTTT. The gene calls are TRBV5-1 and TRBJ1-5, with D maybe TRBD1 (6 bases). CDR1 SGHRS and CDR2 YFSETQ come from the germline V gene. The CDR3 is 14 amino acids. Trimming stripped 3 bases from V and 4 bases from J, with 11 bases between.

This sequence joins TRBV9 and TRBJ2-7; the match to TRBD2 covers 10 bases. J was trimmed by 6 bases and V by 0 bases; bases with no gene match: 9. CDR3 length: 16 amino acids. Per the germline V gene, CDR1 is SGDLS and CDR2 is YYNGEE. CDR3 in amino acids: CASSVGASGGPAEQYF. CDR3 sequence (DNA): TGTGCCAGCAGCGTAGGGGCTAGCGGGGGCCCCGCCGAGCAGTACTTC.

The V and J genes are TRBV19 and TRBJ1-5, with D perhaps TRBD1 (5 bases). The CDR3 totals 17 residues. V dropped 9 bases and J dropped 0 bases, with 21 bases sitting between them. CDR1 LNHDA and CDR2 SQIVND come from the germline V gene (reference sequence). CDR3 residues: CASSQGLSTPSNQPQHF. CDR3 DNA: TGTGCCAGCAGCCAGGGACTGTCGACCCCTAGCAATCAGCCCCAGCATTTT.

Note on this clone: Other DNA sequences in this specimen translate into the identical CDR3. The chain combines TRBV10-3 with TRBJ1-1, with 9 bases that match TRBD1. The CDR3 consists of 14 residues. After removal of 5 bases from V and 2 bases from J, the junction contained 3 bases not matched to a gene. The germline V gene has CDR1 ENHRY and CDR2 SYGVKD. CDR3 region: CAISPGQGNTEAFF. CDR3 DNA sequence: TGTGCCATCAGTCCGGGACAGGGAAACACTGAAGCTTTCTTT.

The genes are TRBV7-9 and TRBJ2-5; D is ambiguous. The CDR3 contains 14 residues. Germline V gene lookup returns CDR1 SEHNR and CDR2 FQNEAQ (reference sequence). Deletions cut 5 bases from V and 1 base from J, with 11 bases between. The CDR3 nucleotides read TGTGCCAGCAGCCATACTTGGACCCAAGAGACCCAGTACTTC. Its translation: CASSHTWTQETQYF. Based on the CDR3 plus reference TRBV7-9 and TRBJ2-5, the full variable domain is DTGVSQNPRHKITKRGQNVTFRCDPISEHNRLYWYRQTLGQGPEFLTYFQNEAQLEKSRLLSDRFSAERPKGSFSTLEIQRTEQGDSAMYLCASSHTWTQETQYFGPGTRLLVL.

The V call is TRBV5-5, the J call TRBJ1-5; D gene ambiguous. Germline V gene data show CDR1 as SGHKS and CDR2 as YYEKEE (reference sequence). This CDR3 is 13 amino acids long. Trimming stripped 2 bases from V and 11 bases from J, with 14 bases between. The CDR3 DNA reads TGTGCCAGCAGCTTCACGACGGCCCAGACCCAGCATTTT. Protein sequence: CASSFTTAQTQHF. Supplemented by reference TRBV5-5 and TRBJ1-5, the full variable domain reads DAGVTQSPTHLIKTRGQQVTLRCSPISGHKSVSWYQQVLGQGPQFIFQYYEKEERGRGNFPDRFSARQFPNYSSELNVNALLLGDSALYLCASSFTTAQTQHFGDGTRLSIL.

The V call is TRBV6-1, the J call TRBJ2-7, with 8 nucleotides matching TRBD2. Germline lookup yields CDR1 MNHNS and CDR2 SASEGT. There are 15 residues in the CDR3. With 1 base clipped from V and 6 bases from J, the junction kept 8 bases outside the gene matches. The CDR3 spells CASSEVQAGVVEQYF. CDR3 DNA: TGTGCCAGCAGTGAAGTCCAAGCGGGGGTGGTCGAGCAGTACTTC.